This note documents a single TCR beta chain sequence. The antigen remains unidentified. CDR1 is MDHEN, CDR2 SYDVKM, per germline. The CDR3 runs to 12 residues. V lost 6 bases to trimming and J lost 2 bases, with 6 bases between them. The sample belongs to a study of metastatic and nonmetastatic thyroid tumors. Study-level information: Comparison of repertoires was carried out across blood and tumor or nodule tissue from malignant and benign thyroid patients.

Patients were all untreated before their thyroid surgery. Study-wide results and limits: It was reportedly found that TCR beta diversity was significantly higher in malignant thyroid tumors than in benign nodules, a difference seen in both blood and tumor samples.

Via MiXCR, TCRdb re-called the PCR reads. The repertoire includes some 38,000 clones, about 45% of them detected once, and approximately 25% sits in the top ten. This clonotype originated in a male donor with papillary thyroid cancer or a benign thyroid nodule (not recorded which). Some clones in this sample may be carry-over from other donors' samples. The sequenced sample was tumor tissue. The chain combines TRBV28 with TRBJ2-3; D is unclear. The CDR3 nucleotides read TGTGCCAGCAGGACCCCCACAGATACGCAGTATTTT. Its protein product is CASRTPTDTQYF.